The source of this T cell receptor beta chain is a study of Graves' ophthalmopathy and Graves' hyperthyroidism. Study results and caveats: Using a 13-signature model, the authors split ophthalmopathy from stable hyperthyroidism, with 87.88% sensitivity and about 80% specificity.

Using RNA transcripts, the TCR beta CDR3 regions were amplified. Second-round multiplex PCR followed a first-round RT-PCR using HTBI primers. MiXCR was run by TCRdb on the multiplex PCR reads, yielding one entry per CDR3 protein. The sample lists a few hundred thousand distinct CDR3 sequences; about 17% were seen once. This clonotype was picked up a small number of times. Its antigen is still unknown. Deletions cut 2 bases from V and 2 bases from J, with 13 bases between. Germline V gene data show CDR1 as SEHNR and CDR2 as FQNEAQ (reference sequence). This CDR3 has 15 residues. The J gene is TRBJ2-7, the V gene TRBV7-9; tentatively, D is TRBD1 (6 bases). The TCR was taken from a woman between 18 and 30 years old with Graves' ophthalmopathy. The specimen sequenced was peripheral blood. For the CDR3, the DNA is TGTGCCAGCAGCTTAATCAGGGGCCCGACCTACGAGCAGTACTTC. Encoded protein: CASSLIRGPTYEQYF. The entire variable domain, with the rest obtained from reference TRBV7-9 and TRBJ2-7, is as follows: DTGVSQNPRHKITKRGQNVTFRCDPISEHNRLYWYRQTLGQGPEFLTYFQNEAQLEKSRLLSDRFSAERPKGSFSTLEIQRTEQGDSAMYLCASSLIRGPTYEQYFGPGTRLTVT.